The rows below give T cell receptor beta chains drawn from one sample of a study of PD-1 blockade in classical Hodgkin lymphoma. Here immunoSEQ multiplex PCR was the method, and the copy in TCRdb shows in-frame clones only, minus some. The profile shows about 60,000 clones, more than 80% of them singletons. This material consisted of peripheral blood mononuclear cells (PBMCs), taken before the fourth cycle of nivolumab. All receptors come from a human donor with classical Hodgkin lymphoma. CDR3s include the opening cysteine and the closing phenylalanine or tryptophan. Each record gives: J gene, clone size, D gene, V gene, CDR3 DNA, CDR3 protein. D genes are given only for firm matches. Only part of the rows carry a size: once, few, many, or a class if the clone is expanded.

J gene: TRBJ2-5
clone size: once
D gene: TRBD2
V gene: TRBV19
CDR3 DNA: TGTGCCAGTAGAACTCTAGCGGGAGAGACCCAGTACTTC
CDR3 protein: CASRTLAGETQYF

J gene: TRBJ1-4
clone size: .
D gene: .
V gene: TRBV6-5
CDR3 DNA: TGTGCCAGCAGTTACCGGGGGAAGGGGTTGGGTGAAAAACTGTTTTTT
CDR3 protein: CASSYRGKGLGEKLFF

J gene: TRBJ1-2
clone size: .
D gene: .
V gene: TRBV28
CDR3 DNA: TGTGCCAGCACCCTACAGGGCTGGGCTAACTATGGCTACACCTTC
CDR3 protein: CASTLQGWANYGYTF

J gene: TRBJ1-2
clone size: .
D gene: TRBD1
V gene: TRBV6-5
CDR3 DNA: TGTGCCAGCGTACTTGGGCAGGGGGCTCATGGCTACACCTTC
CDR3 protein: CASVLGQGAHGYTF

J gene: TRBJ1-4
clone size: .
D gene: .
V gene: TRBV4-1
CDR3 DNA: TGCGCCAGCAGCAGGTGGGCAGATGAAAAACTGTTTTTT
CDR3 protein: CASSRWADEKLFF

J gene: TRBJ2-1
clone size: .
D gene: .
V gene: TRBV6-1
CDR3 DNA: TGTGCCAGCAGTGTCCCGTCCCCTTACAATGAGCAGTTCTTC
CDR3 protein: CASSVPSPYNEQFF

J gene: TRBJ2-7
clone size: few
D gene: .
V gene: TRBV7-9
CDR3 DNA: TGTGCCAGCGAGGCCGACCTAGGCTACGAGCAGTACTTC
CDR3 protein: CASEADLGYEQYF

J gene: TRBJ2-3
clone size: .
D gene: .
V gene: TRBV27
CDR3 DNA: TGTGCCAGCAGTGTGTGGGGCAGCACAGATACGCAGTATTTT
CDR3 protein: CASSVWGSTDTQYF

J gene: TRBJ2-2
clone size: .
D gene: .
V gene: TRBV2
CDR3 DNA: TGTGCCAGCAGTGATGGCGCGAACACCGGGGAGCTGTTTTTT
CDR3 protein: CASSDGANTGELFF

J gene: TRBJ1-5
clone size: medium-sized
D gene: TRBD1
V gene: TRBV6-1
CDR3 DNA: TGTGCCAGCAGGGACAGGCGGGGACGTCAGCCCCAGCATTTT
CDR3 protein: CASRDRRGRQPQHF

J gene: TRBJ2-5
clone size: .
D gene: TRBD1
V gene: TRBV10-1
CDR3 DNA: TGCGCCAGCAGTTATTACCGGGACAGGGGTTTGGAGACCCAGTACTTC
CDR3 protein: CASSYYRDRGLETQYF

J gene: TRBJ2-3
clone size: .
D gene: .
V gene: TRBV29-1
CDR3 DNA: TGCAGCGTGGGGGGTGTAAGCACAGATACGCAGTATTTT
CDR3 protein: CSVGGVSTDTQYF

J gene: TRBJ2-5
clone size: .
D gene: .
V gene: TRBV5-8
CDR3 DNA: TGTGCCAGCAGCAAAGGACAGCCACAAGAGACCCAGTACTTC
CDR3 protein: CASSKGQPQETQYF

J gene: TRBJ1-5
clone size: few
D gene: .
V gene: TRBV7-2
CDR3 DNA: TGTGCCAGCAGCTTATATAATCAGCCCCAGCATTTT
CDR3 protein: CASSLYNQPQHF

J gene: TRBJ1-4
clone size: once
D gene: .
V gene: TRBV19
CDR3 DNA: TGTGCCAGTAGTATAGACCGGGAGGAAAAACTGTTTTTT
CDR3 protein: CASSIDREEKLFF

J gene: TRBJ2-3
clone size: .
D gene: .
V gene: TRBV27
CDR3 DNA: TGTGCCAGCAGTTTGACTACTTCCACAGATACGCAGTATTTT
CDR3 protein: CASSLTTSTDTQYF

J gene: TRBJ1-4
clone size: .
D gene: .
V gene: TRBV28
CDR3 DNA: TGTGCCAGCAGCTCCGCGGGGGCCAGTAATGAAAAACTGTTTTTT
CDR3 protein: CASSSAGASNEKLFF

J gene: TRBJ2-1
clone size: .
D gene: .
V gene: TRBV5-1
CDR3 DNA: TGCGCCAGCAGCCCGACTGGGCGATACAATGAGCAGTTCTTC
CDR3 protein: CASSPTGRYNEQFF

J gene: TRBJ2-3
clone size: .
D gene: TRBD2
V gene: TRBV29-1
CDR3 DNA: TGCAGCTTCCGTCCTAGCGGGGGGGCCTCGGCAGATACGCAGTATTTT
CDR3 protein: CSFRPSGGASADTQYF

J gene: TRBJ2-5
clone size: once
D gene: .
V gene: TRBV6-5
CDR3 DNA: TGTGCCAGCACCGGGTGGAAGGGAGAGACCCAGTACTTC
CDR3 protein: CASTGWKGETQYF

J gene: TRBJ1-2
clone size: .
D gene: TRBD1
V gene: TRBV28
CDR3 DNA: TGTGCCAGCAGAAATCCCCCGGGACAGGGGAACTATGGCTACACCTTC
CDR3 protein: CASRNPPGQGNYGYTF

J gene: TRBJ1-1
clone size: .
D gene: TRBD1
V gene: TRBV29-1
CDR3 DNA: TGCAGCGTTGAAGTGGTCGGCAGGGGGCCGGGGGGGCTAATGAACACTGAAGCTTTCTTT
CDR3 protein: CSVEVVGRGPGGLMNTEAFF

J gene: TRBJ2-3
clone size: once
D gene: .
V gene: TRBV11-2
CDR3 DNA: TGTGCCAGCAGCTTAACGTCTAGCACAGATACGCAGTATTTT
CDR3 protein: CASSLTSSTDTQYF

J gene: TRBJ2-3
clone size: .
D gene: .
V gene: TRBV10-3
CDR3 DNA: TGTGCCATCAGTGAGGCGGTTAGCGGCACAGATACGCAGTATTTT
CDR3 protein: CAISEAVSGTDTQYF

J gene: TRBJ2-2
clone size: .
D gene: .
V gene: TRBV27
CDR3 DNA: TGTGCCAGCAGTTTTGGAACCGGGGGGGAGCTGTTTTTT
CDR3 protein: CASSFGTGGELFF

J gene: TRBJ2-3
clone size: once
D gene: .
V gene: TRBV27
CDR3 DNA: TGTGCCAGCAGTTTACCTGGAGATACGCAGTATTTT
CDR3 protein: CASSLPGDTQYF

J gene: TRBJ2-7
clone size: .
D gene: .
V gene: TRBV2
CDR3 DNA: TGTGCCAGCAGTGTAGGAGCGGGACAAGTGAACGAGCAGTACTTC
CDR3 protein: CASSVGAGQVNEQYF

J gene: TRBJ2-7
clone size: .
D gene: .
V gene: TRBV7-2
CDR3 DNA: TGTGCCAGCAGCTCAGTCAGGGCGGGGACCTACGAGCAGTACTTC
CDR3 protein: CASSSVRAGTYEQYF

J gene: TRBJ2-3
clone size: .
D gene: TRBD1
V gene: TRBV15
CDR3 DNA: TGTGCCACCAGCAGAGTGGGACAGGGGGCAGATACGCAGTATTTT
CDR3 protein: CATSRVGQGADTQYF

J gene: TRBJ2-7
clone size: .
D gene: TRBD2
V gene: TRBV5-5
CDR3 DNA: TGTGCCAGCAGCCACAACCCTAGCGGCTACGAGCAGTACTTC
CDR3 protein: CASSHNPSGYEQYF

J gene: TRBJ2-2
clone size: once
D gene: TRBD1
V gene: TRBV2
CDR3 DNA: TGTGCCAGCAGTGCGGACAGGGGGACCGGGGAGCTGTTTTTT
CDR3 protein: CASSADRGTGELFF

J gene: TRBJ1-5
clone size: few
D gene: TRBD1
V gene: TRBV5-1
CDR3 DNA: TGCGCCAGCAGACCCTCAGGGGGCGCGGGTCAGCCCCAGCATTTT
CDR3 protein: CASRPSGGAGQPQHF